The 2 T cell receptor beta chains below come from one sample, sequenced in a study of identical twins' blood T cells (dated by TCRdb to the early 2010s). The library was produced with 5' RACE. The sequencing machine was an Illumina Genome Analyzer IIx. TCRdb handled the public reads itself, with Q25 trimming in fastp and clone calling in MiXCR, and kept productive beta chains. Every entry covers one CDR3 protein and lists the most common genes and DNA from its rows. The sample data list 350,000 to 450,000 distinct CDR3 sequences, and under 30% of these were observed just once. Roughly 5.5% of the sample lies in the top ten. Material for sequencing was PBMCs. These receptors were collected from a woman between 18 and 55 years old in good health.

The chain uses TRBV28 and TRBJ2-1; D may be TRBD2 (6 bases). The CDR3 covers 14 residues. Per the germline V gene, CDR1 is MDHEN and CDR2 is SYDVKM. V lost 6 bases, J lost 6 bases, and 15 bases lay in between. The CDR3 sequence is CASRNGLPSNEQFF. In DNA form, the CDR3 reads TGTGCCAGCAGGAACGGACTACCTAGCAATGAGCAGTTCTTC. Full variable domain (rest looked up from reference TRBV28 and TRBJ2-1): DVKVTQSSRYLVKRTGEKVFLECVQDMDHENMFWYRQDPGLGLRLIYFSYDVKMKEKGDIPEGYSVSREKKERFSLILESASTNQTSMYLCASRNGLPSNEQFFGPGTRLTVL.

This rearrangement joins TRBV12-3 or TRBV12-4 to TRBJ1-5; 7 bases are shared with TRBD1. With V trimmed by 8 bases and J by 2 bases, 6 bases remained unmatched. The CDR3 has 14 amino acids. The CDR3 spells CASAAGQRNQPQHF. CDR3 coding DNA: TGTGCCAGCGCCGCGGGACAGCGCAATCAGCCCCAGCATTTT.